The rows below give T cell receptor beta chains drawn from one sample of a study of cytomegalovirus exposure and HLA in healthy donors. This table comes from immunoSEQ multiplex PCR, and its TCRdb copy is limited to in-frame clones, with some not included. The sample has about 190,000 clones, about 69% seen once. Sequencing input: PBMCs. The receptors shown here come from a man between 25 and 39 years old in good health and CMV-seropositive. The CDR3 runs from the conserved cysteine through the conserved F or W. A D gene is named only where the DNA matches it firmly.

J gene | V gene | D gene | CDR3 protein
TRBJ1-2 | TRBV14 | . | CASSQVRGAGGYTF
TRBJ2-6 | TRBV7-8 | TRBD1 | CASSFGQAGANVLTF
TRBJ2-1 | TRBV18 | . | CASSPTMDPGNEQFF
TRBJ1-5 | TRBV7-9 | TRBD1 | CASSFGTTGSNQPQHF
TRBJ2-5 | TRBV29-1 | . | CSVEDLTVQETQYF
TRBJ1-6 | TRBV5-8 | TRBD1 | CASSHDRGNSPLHF
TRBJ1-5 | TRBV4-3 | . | CASSQAGGGRQPQHF
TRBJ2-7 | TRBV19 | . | CASSRGWANYEQYF
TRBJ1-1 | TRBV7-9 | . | CASSGRAGENTEAFF
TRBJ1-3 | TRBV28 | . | CATLRLGGGNTIYF
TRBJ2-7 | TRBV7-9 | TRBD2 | CASSLGTSGGHHEQYF
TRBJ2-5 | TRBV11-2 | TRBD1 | CASSFGQGQETQYF
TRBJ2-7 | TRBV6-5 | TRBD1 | CASSYSRGTGEQYF
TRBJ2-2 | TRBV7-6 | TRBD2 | CASSFDAGGPDTGELFF
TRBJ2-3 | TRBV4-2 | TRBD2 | CASSPPEAGEDTQYF
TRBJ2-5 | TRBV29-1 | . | CSVDLGTGEQYF
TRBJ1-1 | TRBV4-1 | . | CASSHASEGQNTEAFF
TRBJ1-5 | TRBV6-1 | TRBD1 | CASNPGTGAFQPQHF
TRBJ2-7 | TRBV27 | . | CASSFGVRYEQYF
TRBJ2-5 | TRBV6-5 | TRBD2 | CASGSTGGGQETQYF
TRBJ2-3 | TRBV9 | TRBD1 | CASSLGQGGDTQYF
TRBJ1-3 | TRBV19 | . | CASQKLGNTIYF
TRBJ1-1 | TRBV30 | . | CAWSSPWSTEAFF
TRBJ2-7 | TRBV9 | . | CASSVDPGTMYF
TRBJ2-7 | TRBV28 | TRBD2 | CASSRGGGYEQYF
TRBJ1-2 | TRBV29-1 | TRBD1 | CSGTGTGGSYGYTF
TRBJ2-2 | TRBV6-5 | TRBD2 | CASSYRSGGDTGELFF
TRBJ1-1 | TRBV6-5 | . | CASRLGVSNTEAFF
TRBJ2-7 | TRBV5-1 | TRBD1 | CASSAQGQGEQYF
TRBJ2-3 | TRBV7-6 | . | CASSREQGRDTDTQYF
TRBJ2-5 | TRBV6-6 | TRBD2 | CASSYASGGPETQYF
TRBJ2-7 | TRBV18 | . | CASSPGDTYEQYF
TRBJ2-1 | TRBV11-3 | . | CASSLGVGRNNEQFF
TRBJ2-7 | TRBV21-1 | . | CASSRGSFYEQYF
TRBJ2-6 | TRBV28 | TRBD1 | CASSNNWGQGSGANVLTF
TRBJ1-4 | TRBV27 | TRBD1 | CASSLEGQGAGEKLFF
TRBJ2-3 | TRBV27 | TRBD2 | CASSWRGGTDTQYF
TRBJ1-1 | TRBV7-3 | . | CASSLNPRQQAPDTEAFF
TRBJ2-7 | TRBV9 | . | CASSVGDSGPLEQYF
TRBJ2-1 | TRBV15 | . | CAIYNEQFF
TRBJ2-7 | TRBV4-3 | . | CASSQEWQGYNEQYF
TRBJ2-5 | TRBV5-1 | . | CASSLVLQETQYF
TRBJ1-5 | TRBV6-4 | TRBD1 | CASIEGDRGENQPQHF
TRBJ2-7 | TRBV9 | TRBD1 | CASSARQGPYEQYF
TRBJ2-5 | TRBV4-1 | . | CASSPRQGETQYF
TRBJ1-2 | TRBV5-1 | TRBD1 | CASTYQGEANYGYAF
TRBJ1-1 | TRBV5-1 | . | CASSSGLGGMNTEAFF
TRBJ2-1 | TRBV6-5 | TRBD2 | CASSYRLAGGQEQFF
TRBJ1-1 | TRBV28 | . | CASSLGTLEAFF
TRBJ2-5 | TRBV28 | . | CASYQGVKETQYF
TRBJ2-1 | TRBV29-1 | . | CTARGLHVGGEQFF
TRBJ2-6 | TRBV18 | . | CASSRPTVSSGANVLTF
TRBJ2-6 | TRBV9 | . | CASSSTSSGANVLTF
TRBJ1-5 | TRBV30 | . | CAWSSTSRQPQHF
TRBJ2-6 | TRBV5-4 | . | CASSLIISQGSSGANVLTF